These 8 T cell receptor beta chains were sequenced from one sample in a study of blood T cell repertoires in COVID-19. The data were produced by immunoSEQ multiplex PCR, yet TCRdb's version contains in-frame clones alone and is incomplete. This sample carries more than 55,000 clones, around 87% of them seen once, and the ten largest clones take 18%. Sequenced input: peripheral blood. These receptor sequences come from a woman in her sixties or seventies with COVID-19, enrolled during active disease.

The chain combines TRBV29-1 with TRBJ1-1, with D tentatively TRBD1 (6 bases). CDR1 is SQVTM, CDR2 ANQGSEA, per germline. The CDR3 covers 13 residues. Trimming took off 3 bases at V and 4 bases at J, with 12 bases between the two ends. Here the CDR3 reads CSVEYRVGTEAFF. CDR3 DNA: TGCAGCGTTGAGTACAGGGTTGGCACTGAAGCTTTCTTT. Full variable domain (outside the CDR3, taken from reference TRBV29-1 and TRBJ1-1): SAVISQKPSRDICQRGTSLTIQCQVDSQVTMMFWYRQQPGQSLTLIATANQGSEATYESGFVIDKFPISRPNLTFSTLTVSNMSPEDSSIYLCSVEYRVGTEAFFGQGTRLTVV.

V gene TRBV5-1 combines with J gene TRBJ2-7; 7 positions match TRBD1. The CDR3 runs 14 residues. Germline CDR1 reads SGHRS; CDR2 reads YFSETQ. V shed 4 bases, J shed 0 bases, and the junction held 4 bases outside the gene matches. The CDR3 sequence: CASSRQGSSYEQYF. In DNA, the CDR3 is TGCGCCAGCAGCCGACAGGGTAGCTCCTACGAGCAGTACTTC. The full variable domain, with the rest looked up from reference TRBV5-1 and TRBJ2-7, is KAGVTQTPRYLIKTRGQQVTLSCSPISGHRSVSWYQQTPGQGLQFLFEYFSETQRNKGNFPGRFSGRQFSNSRSEMNVSTLELGDSALYLCASSRQGSSYEQYFGPGTRLTVT.

This clone was seen a single time. The gene calls are TRBV27 and TRBJ1-1; 7 bases map to TRBD1. The V and J ends lost 6 bases and 3 bases, in that order; junction bases with no gene match: 4. CDR1 is MNHEY, CDR2 SMNVEV, per germline (reference sequence). The CDR3 is made up of 13 amino acids. The CDR3 region has the DNA TGTGCCAGCAGGACAGGGTGGTACACTGAAGCTTTCTTT. Protein: CASRTGWYTEAFF.

For this clone: Compared with germline, one end of the junction differs, possibly owing to a read error. This rearrangement joins TRBV6-2 or TRBV6-3 to TRBJ2-7, with no clear D. This CDR3 has 12 residues. In germline, CDR1 is MNHEY, CDR2 SVGEGT. The CDR3 coding sequence is TGTGCCAGCAGTCACTCCTCCCTCGAGCAGTACTTC. This sequence encodes CASSHSSLEQYF.

This clone came up once. The gene calls are TRBV28 and TRBJ2-7; possible D gene TRBD2, 6 bases. V was shortened by 2 bases and J by 2 bases, with 10 bases between the two germline ends. The germline V gene encodes CDR1 MDHEN and CDR2 SYDVKM. The CDR3 consists of 14 residues. In DNA, the CDR3 is TGTGCCAGCAGTTTAGGGACTGAAGCCTACGAGCAGTACTTC. Protein product: CASSLGTEAYEQYF.

This rearrangement joins TRBV28 to TRBJ1-2; TRBD1 matches 10 bases. Germline V gives CDR1 MDHEN, CDR2 SYDVKM. J lost 4 bases, V lost 0 bases, and 14 bases had no gene match. The CDR3 extends over 19 amino acids. For the CDR3, the DNA is TGTGCCAGCAGTTTATGGACTCCTAGATTGACAGGGGGCGGCTATGGCTACACCTTC. Residues: CASSLWTPRLTGGGYGYTF.

The gene calls are TRBV27 and TRBJ1-5; tentatively, D is TRBD1 (5 bases). V was pared by 0 bases and J by 7 bases, with 10 bases between. There are 14 residues in the CDR3. The V gene's germline CDR1 is MNHEY and CDR2 SMNVEV (reference sequence). CDR3 loop: CASSLSQGSQPQHF. The CDR3 bases are TGTGCCAGCAGTTTATCCCAGGGTTCCCAGCCCCAGCATTTT.

J is TRBJ2-7 and V is TRBV5-1, with a weak D call TRBD1 (7 bases). The V end lost 2 bases, the J end lost 2 bases, and 14 bases lay between the germline ends. CDR1 is SGHRS and CDR2 is YFSETQ in the germline V gene. The CDR3 extends over 15 amino acids. The CDR3 coding sequence is TGCGCCAGCAGCTTCCGACAGGGAGGCCCCTACGAGCAGTACTTC. Translating gives CASSFRQGGPYEQYF.